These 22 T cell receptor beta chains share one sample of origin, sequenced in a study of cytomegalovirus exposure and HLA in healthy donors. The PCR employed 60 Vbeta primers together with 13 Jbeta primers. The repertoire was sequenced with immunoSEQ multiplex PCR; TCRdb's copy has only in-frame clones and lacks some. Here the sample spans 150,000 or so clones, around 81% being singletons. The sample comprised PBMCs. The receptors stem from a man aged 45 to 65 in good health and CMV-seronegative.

CDR3 in amino acids: CASSWTAGANVLTF. The CDR3 nucleotides read TGTGCCAGCAGTTGGACAGCTGGGGCCAACGTCCTGACTTTC. This chain links TRBV2 with TRBJ2-6; the D gene is possibly TRBD1 (6 bases). The CDR3 has 14 residues. Germline-derived CDR1 and CDR2 are SNHLY and FYNNEI. Trimming cost V 5 bases and J 2 bases, with 7 bases left between them.

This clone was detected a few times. The CDR3: CASSLVASLETQYF. The CDR3 DNA reads as TGTGCCAGCAGCTTAGTCGCGAGTTTAGAGACCCAGTACTTC. The gene calls are TRBV11-3 and TRBJ2-5; D not certain. Trimming stripped 1 base from V and 4 bases from J, with 10 bases between. CDR1 SGHNT and CDR2 YENEEA come from the germline V gene. This CDR3 is 14 amino acids long.

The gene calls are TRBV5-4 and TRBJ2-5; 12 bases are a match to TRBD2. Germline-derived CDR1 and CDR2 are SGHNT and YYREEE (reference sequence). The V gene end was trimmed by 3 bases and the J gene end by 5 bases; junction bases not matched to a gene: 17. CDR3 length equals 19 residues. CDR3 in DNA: TGTGCCAGCAGCTCCTCACTAGCGGGGGGCCTTCGGAGCAGGGAGACCCAGTACTTC. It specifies CASSSSLAGGLRSRETQYF.

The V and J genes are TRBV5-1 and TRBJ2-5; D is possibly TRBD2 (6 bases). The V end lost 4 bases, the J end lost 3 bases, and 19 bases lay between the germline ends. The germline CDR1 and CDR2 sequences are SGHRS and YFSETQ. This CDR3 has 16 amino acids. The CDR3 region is CASSRGTSSGEETQYF. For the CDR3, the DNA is TGCGCCAGCAGCCGCGGGACTTCCTCGGGCGAAGAGACCCAGTACTTC. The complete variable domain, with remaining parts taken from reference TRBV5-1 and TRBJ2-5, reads KAGVTQTPRYLIKTRGQQVTLSCSPISGHRSVSWYQQTPGQGLQFLFEYFSETQRNKGNFPGRFSGRQFSNSRSEMNVSTLELGDSALYLCASSRGTSSGEETQYFGPGTRLLVL.

CDR3 coding DNA: TGTGCCAGCAGCGCGGAATTTACCCAGGGGGATACGCAGTATTTT. It codes for CASSAEFTQGDTQYF. The chain employs TRBV7-6 and TRBJ2-3, with D possibly TRBD1 on 6 matching bases. V was trimmed by 5 bases and J by 6 bases, leaving 18 bases between them. The CDR3 extends over 15 amino acids. Germline CDR1 is SGHVS and CDR2 is FNYEAQ.

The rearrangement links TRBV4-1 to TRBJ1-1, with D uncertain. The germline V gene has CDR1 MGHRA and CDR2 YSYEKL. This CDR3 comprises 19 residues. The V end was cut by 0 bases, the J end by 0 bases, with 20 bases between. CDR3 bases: TGCGCCAGCAGCCAAGATTTTTTACGGGGAAGCCGTGTGAACACTGAAGCTTTCTTT. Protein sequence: CASSQDFLRGSRVNTEAFF.

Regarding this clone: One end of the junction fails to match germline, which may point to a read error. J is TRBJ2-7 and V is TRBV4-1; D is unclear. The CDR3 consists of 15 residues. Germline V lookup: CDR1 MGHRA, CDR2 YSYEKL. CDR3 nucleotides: TGCGTCAGCAGCCAAGCACAAGAGTGGGCGTACGAGCAGTACTTC. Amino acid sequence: CVSSQAQEWAYEQYF.

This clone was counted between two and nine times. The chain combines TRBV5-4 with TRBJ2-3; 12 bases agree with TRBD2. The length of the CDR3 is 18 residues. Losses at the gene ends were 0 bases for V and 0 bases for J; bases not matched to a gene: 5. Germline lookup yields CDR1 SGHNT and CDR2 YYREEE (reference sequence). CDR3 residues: CASSLGGLAGVSTDTQYF. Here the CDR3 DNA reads TGTGCCAGCAGCTTGGGGGGACTAGCGGGTGTTAGCACAGATACGCAGTATTTT.

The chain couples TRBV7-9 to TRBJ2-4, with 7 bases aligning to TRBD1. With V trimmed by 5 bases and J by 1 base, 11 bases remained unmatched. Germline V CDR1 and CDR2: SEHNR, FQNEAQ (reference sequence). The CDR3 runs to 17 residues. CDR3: CASSRGQAERAKNIQYF. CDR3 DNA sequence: TGTGCCAGCAGCCGCGGACAGGCAGAAAGGGCCAAAAACATTCAGTACTTC.

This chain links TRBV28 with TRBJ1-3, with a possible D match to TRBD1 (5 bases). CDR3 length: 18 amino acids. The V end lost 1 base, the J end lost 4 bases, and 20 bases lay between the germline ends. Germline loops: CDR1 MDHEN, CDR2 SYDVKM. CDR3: CASSLLGTAVARGNTIYF. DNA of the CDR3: TGTGCCAGCAGTTTATTGGGGACTGCCGTTGCGAGGGGAAACACCATATATTTT. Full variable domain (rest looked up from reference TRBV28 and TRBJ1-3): DVKVTQSSRYLVKRTGEKVFLECVQDMDHENMFWYRQDPGLGLRLIYFSYDVKMKEKGDIPEGYSVSREKKERFSLILESASTNQTSMYLCASSLLGTAVARGNTIYFGEGSWLTVV.

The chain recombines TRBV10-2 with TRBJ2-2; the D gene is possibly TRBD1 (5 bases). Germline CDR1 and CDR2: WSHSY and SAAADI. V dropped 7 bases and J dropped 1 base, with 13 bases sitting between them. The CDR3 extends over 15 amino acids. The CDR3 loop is CASNPLGQNTGELFF. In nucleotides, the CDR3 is TGCGCCAGCAACCCACTCGGACAGAACACCGGGGAGCTGTTTTTT.

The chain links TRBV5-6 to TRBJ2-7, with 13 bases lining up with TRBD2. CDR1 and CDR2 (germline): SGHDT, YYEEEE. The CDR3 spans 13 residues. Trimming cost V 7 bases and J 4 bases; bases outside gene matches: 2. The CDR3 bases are TGTGCCAGCGGACTAGCGGGAGTTTACGAGCAGTACTTC. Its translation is CASGLAGVYEQYF. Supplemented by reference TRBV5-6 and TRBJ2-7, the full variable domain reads DAGVTQSPTHLIKTRGQQVTLRCSPKSGHDTVSWYQQALGQGPQFIFQYYEEEERQRGNFPDRFSGHQFPNYSSELNVNALLLGDSALYLCASGLAGVYEQYFGPGTRLTVT.

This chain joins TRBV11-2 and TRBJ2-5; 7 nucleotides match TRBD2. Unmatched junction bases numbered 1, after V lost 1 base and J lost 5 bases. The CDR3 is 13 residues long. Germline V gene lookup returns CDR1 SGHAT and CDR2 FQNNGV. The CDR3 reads CASSLVGRETQYF. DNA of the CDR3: TGTGCCAGCAGCTTAGTCGGGAGGGAGACCCAGTACTTC.

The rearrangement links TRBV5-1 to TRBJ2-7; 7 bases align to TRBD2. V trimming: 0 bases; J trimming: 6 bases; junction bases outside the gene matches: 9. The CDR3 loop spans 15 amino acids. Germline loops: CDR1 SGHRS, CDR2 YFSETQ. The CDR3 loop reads CASSLGLADFSEQYF. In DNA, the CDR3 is TGCGCCAGCAGCTTGGGACTAGCAGACTTTTCCGAGCAGTACTTC.

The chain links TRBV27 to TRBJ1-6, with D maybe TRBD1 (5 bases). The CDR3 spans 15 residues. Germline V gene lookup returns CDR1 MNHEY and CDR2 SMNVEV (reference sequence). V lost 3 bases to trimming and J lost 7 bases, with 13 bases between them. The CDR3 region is CASSFDGAANSPLHF. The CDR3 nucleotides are TGTGCCAGCAGTTTTGATGGGGCAGCAAATTCACCCCTCCACTTT.

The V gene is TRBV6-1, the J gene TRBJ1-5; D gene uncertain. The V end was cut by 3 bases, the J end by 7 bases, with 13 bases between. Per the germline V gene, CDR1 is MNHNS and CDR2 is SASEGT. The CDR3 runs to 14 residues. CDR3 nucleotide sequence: TGTGCCAGCAGTGAGGGCGGGAGAATGCAGCCCCAGCATTTT. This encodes CASSEGGRMQPQHF.

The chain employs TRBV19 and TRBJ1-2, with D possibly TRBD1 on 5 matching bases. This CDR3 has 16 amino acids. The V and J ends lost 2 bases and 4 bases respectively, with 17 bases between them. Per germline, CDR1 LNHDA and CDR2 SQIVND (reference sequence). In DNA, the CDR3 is TGTGCCAGTAGTATACCCCTTGGGGCGGGGATCTATGGCTACACCTTC. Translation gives CASSIPLGAGIYGYTF.

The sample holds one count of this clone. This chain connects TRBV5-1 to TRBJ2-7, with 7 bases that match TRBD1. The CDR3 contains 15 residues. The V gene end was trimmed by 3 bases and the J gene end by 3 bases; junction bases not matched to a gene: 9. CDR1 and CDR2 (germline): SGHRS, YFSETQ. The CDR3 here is CASSSGQTLVYEQYF. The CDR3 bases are TGCGCCAGCAGCTCGGGACAGACCCTAGTCTACGAGCAGTACTTC.

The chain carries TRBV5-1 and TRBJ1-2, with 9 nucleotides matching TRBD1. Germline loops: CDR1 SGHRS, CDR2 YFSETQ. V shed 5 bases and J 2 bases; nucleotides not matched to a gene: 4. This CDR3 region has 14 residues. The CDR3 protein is CASRGTGKNYGYTF. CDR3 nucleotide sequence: TGCGCCAGCAGAGGGACAGGGAAAAACTATGGCTACACCTTC.

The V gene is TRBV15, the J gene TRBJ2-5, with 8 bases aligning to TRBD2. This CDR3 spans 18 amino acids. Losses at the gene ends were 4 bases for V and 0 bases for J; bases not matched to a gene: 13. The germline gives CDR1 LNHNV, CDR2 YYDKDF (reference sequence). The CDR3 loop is CATSTTRASGPYQETQYF. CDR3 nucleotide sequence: TGTGCCACCAGCACCACGAGGGCTAGCGGGCCCTACCAAGAGACCCAGTACTTC.

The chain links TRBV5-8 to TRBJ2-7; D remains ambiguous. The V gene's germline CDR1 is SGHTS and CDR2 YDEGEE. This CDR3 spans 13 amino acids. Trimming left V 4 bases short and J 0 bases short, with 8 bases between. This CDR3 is CASSVDNSYEQYF. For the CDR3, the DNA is TGTGCCAGCAGCGTTGACAACTCCTACGAGCAGTACTTC.

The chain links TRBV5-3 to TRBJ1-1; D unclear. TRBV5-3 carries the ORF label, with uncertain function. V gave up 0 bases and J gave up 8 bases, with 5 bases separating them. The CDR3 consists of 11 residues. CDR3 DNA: TGTGCCAGAAGCTTGGCCCGGGAAGCTTTCTTT. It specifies CARSLAREAFF.